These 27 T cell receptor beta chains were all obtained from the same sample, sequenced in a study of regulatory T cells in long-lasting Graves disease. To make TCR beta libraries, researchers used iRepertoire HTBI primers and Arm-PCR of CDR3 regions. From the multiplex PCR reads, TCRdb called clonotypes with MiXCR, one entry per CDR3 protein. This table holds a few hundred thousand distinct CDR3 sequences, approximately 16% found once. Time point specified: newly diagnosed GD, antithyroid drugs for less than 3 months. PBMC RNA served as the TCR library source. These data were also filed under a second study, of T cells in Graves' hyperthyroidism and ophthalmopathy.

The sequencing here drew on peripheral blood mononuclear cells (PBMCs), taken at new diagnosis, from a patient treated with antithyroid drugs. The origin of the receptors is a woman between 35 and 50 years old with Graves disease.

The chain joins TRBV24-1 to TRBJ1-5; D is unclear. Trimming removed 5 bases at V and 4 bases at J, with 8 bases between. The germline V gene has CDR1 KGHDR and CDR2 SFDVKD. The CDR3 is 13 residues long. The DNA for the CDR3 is TGTGCCACCAGTGGCACGACAAATCAGCCCCAGCATTTT. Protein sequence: CATSGTTNQPQHF.

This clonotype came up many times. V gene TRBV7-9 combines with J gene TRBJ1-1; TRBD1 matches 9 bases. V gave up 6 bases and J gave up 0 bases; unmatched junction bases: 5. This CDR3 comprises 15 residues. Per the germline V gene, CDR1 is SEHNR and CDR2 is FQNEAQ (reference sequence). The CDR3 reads CASRPGQGMNTEAFF. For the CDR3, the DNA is TGTGCCAGCAGGCCGGGACAGGGAATGAACACTGAAGCTTTCTTT.

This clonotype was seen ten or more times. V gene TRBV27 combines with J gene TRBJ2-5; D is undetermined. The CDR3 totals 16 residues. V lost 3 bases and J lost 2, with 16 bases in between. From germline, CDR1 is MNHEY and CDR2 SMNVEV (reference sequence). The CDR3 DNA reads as TGTGCCAGCAGTTTGCGCCCGGACCGCGGACAAGAGACCCAGTACTTC. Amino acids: CASSLRPDRGQETQYF.

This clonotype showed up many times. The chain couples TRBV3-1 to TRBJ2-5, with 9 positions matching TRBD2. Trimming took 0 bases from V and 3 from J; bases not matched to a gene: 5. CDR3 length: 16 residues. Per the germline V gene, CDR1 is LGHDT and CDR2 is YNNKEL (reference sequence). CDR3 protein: CASSQDLAGVEETQYF. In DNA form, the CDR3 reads TGTGCCAGCAGCCAAGACTTAGCGGGAGTTGAAGAGACCCAGTACTTC.

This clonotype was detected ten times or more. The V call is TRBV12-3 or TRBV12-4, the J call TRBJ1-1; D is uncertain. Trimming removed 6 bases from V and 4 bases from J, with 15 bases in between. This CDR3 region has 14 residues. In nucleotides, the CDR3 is TGTGCCAGCAGAGACCCCCAGGTTACCACTGAAGCTTTCTTT. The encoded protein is CASRDPQVTTEAFF.

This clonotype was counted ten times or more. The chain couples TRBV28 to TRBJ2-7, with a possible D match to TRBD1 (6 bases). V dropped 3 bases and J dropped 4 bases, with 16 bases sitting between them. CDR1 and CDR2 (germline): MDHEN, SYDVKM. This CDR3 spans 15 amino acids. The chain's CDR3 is CASSLGAVGGYEQYF. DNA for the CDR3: TGTGCCAGCAGTTTGGGGGCGGTTGGAGGTTACGAGCAGTACTTC.

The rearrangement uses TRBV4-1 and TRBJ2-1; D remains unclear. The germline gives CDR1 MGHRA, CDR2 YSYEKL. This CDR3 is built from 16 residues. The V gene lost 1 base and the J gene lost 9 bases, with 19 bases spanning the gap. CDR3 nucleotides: TGCGCCAGCAGCCAAGGGTTTGCGTTCTTCGACGGTGAGCAGTTCTTC. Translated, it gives CASSQGFAFFDGEQFF.

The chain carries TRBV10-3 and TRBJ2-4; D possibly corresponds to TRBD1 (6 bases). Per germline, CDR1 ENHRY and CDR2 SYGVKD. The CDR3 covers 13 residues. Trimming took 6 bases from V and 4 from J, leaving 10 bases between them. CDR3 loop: CAIRDSTKNIQYF. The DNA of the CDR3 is TGTGCCATCAGGGACAGTACTAAAAACATTCAGTACTTC.

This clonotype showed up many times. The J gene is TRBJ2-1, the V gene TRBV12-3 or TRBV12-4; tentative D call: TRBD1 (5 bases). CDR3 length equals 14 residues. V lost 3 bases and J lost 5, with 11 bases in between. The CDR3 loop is CASSLGLENNEQFF. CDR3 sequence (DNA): TGTGCCAGCAGTTTGGGGCTAGAAAACAATGAGCAGTTCTTC.

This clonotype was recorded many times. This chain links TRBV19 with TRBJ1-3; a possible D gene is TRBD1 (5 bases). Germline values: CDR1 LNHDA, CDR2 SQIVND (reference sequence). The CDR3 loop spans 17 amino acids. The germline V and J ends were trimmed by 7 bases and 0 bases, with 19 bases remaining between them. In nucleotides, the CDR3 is TGTGCCAGTACCCCCCCGCGGGGCGACAGCTCTGGAAACACCATATATTTT. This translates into CASTPPRGDSSGNTIYF. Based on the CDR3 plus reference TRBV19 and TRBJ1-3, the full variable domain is DGGITQSPKYLFRKEGQNVTLSCEQNLNHDAMYWYRQDPGQGLRLIYYSQIVNDFQKGDIAEGYSVSREKKESFPLTVTSAQKNPTAFYLCASTPPRGDSSGNTIYFGEGSWLTVV.

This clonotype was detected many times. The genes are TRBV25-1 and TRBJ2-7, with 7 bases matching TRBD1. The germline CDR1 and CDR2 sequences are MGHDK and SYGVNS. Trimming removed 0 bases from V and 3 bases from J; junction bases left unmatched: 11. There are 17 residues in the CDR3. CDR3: CASSEYYPVQGDYEQYF. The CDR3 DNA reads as TGTGCCAGCAGTGAATATTACCCGGTTCAGGGGGACTACGAGCAGTACTTC.

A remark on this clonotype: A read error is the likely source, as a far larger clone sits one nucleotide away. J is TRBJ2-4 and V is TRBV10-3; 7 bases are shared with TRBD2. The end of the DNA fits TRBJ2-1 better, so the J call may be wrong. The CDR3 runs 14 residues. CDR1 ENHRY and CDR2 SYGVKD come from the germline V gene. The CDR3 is CAISESAGDDEQFF. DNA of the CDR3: TGTGCCATCAGTGAGTCGGCGGGGGACGATGAGCAGTTCTTC.

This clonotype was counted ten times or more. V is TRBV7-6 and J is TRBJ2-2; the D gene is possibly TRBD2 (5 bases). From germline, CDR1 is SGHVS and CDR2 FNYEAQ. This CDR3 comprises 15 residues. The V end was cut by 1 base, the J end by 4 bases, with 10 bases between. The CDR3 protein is CASSLDEGLTGELFF. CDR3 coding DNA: TGTGCCAGCAGCTTAGATGAGGGCCTCACCGGGGAGCTGTTTTTT.

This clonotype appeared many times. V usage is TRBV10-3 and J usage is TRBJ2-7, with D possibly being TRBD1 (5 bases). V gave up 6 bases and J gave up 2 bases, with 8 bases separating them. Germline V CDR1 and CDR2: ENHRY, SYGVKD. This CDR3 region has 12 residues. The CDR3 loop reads CAIRDTPYEQYF. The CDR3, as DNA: TGTGCCATCAGGGACACACCCTACGAGCAGTACTTC.

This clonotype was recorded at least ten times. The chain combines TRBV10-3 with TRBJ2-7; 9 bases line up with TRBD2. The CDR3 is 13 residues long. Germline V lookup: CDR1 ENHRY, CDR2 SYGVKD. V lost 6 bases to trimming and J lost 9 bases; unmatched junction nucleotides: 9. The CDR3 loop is CAISLAGAPGQYF. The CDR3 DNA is TGTGCCATCAGCTTAGCGGGAGCTCCCGGGCAGTACTTC.

The chain's CDR3 is CASGTSGNTIYF. The CDR3 coding sequence is TGTGCCAGCGGGACCTCTGGAAACACCATATATTTT. The chain combines TRBV10-3 with TRBJ1-3; D may be TRBD1 (5 bases). CDR1 and CDR2 (germline): ENHRY, SYGVKD. V was trimmed by 10 bases and J by 0 bases, leaving 7 bases between them. The CDR3 length is 12 residues.

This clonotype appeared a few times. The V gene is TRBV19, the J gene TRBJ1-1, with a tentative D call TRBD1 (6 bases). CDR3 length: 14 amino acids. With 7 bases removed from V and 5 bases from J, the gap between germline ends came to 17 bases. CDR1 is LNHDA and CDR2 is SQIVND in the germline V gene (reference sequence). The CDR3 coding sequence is TGTGCCAGTAAGGGGGACCCCGCGGGGACTGAAGCTTTCTTT. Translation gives CASKGDPAGTEAFF.

CDR3 amino acids: CASSSGQGEQYF. The CDR3 bases are TGTGCCAGCAGTTCCGGACAGGGCGAGCAGTACTTC. The gene calls are TRBV11-2 and TRBJ2-7; 8 bases line up with TRBD1. V was pared by 6 bases and J by 6 bases, with 4 bases of the junction left unmatched. The CDR3 covers 12 residues. Per germline, CDR1 SGHAT and CDR2 FQNNGV.

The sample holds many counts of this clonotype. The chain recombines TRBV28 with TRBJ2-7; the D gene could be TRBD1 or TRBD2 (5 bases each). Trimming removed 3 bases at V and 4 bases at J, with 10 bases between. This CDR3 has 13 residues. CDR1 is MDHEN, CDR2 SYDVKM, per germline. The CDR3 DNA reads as TGTGCCAGCAGTTTTGGGACCCCTTACGAGCAGTACTTC. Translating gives CASSFGTPYEQYF.

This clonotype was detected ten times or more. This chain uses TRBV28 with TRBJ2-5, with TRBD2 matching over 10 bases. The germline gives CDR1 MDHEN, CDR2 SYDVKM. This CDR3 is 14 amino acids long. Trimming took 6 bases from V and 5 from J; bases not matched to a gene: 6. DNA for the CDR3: TGTGCCAGCAGGGAGGTAGCGGGAGGTGAGACCCAGTACTTC. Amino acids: CASREVAGGETQYF.

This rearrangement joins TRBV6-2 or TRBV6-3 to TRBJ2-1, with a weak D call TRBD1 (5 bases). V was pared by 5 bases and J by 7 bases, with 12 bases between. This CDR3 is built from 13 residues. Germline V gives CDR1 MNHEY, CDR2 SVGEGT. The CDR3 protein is CASSEGAENEQFF. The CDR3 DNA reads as TGTGCCAGCAGTGAAGGGGCAGAGAATGAGCAGTTCTTC.

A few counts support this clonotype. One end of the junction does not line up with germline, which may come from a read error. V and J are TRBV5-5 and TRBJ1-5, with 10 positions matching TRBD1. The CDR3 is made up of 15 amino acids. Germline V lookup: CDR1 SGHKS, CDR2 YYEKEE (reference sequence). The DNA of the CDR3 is TGTGCCAGCAGTTTGGGACAGGGGTATTATCAGCCCCAGCATTTT. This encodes CASSLGQGYYQPQHF.

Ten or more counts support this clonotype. The CDR3 region is CASSQGIGRSSYEQYF. CDR3 coding DNA: TGCGCCAGCAGCCAAGGAATCGGCAGGAGCTCCTACGAGCAGTACTTC. V usage is TRBV4-1 and J usage is TRBJ2-7; D gene uncertain. V dropped 1 base and J dropped 0 bases, with 13 bases sitting between them. The CDR3 contains 16 residues. Germline CDR1 reads MGHRA; CDR2 reads YSYEKL.

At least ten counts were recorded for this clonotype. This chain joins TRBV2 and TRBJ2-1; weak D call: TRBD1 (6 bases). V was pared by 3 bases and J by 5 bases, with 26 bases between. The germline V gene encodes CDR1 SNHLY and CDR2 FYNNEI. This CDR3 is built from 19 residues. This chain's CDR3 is CASSERMLKTGSTHNEQFF. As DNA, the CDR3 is TGTGCCAGCAGTGAGCGCATGTTGAAGACAGGCTCAACCCACAATGAGCAGTTCTTC.

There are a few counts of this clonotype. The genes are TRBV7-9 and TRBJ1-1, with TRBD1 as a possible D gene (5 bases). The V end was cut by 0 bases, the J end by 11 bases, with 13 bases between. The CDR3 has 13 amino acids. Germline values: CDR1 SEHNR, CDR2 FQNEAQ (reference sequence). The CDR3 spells CASSLAASGSAFF. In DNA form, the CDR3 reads TGTGCCAGCAGCTTAGCGGCGTCAGGGTCGGCTTTCTTT.

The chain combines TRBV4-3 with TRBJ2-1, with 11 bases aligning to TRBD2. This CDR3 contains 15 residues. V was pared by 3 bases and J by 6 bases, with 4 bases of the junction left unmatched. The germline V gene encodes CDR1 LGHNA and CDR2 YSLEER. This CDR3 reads CASSQGTSGPNEQFF. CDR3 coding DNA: TGCGCCAGCAGCCAGGGGACTAGCGGCCCCAATGAGCAGTTCTTC.

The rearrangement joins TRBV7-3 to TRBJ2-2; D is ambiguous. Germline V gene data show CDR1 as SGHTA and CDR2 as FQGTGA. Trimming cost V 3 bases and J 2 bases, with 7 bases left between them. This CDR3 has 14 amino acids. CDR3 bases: TGTGCCAGCAGCTTTGATACCAACACCGGGGAGCTGTTTTTT. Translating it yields CASSFDTNTGELFF.